The next 2 T cell receptor beta chains were all read from a single sample in a study of shared clonotypes between healthy human individuals. Generated by immunoSEQ multiplex PCR, the TCRdb table keeps only in-frame clones and is missing some. The data show some 660,000 clones, about 80% seen once. The specimen was memory CD4+ T cells sorted from blood. Subset described: CD45RA-negative fraction. The receptors stem from a woman in her twenties or thirties in good health.

J is TRBJ2-2 and V is TRBV6-5; 7 nucleotides align to TRBD1. The CDR3 sequence is 14 residues long. CDR1 and CDR2 (germline): MNHEY, SVGAGI. Losses at the gene ends were 6 bases for V and 4 bases for J; bases not matched to a gene: 5. CDR3 nucleotide sequence: TGTGCCAGCAGAGGGGGCACGGGCACCGGGGAGCTGTTTTTT. It encodes CASRGGTGTGELFF.

The V and J genes are TRBV28 and TRBJ1-1, with a weak D call TRBD1 (6 bases). There are 16 residues in the CDR3. The germline gives CDR1 MDHEN, CDR2 SYDVKM. Trimming cost V 3 bases and J 9 bases, with 23 bases left between them. The CDR3 protein is CASSFFKGGKQSKAFF. The CDR3 DNA is TGTGCCAGCAGTTTTTTCAAGGGGGGAAAACAATCGAAAGCTTTCTTT.